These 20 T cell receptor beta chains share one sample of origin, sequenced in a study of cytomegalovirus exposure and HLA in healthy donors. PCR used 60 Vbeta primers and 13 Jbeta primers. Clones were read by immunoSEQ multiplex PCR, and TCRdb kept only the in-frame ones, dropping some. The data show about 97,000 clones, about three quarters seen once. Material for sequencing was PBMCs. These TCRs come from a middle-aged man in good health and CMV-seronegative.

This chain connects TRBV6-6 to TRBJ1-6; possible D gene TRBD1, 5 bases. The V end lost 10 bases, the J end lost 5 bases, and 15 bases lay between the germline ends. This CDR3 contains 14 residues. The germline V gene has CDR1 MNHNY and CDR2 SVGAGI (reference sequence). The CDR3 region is CATNRQRDNSPLHF. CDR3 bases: TGTGCCACCAATAGACAGAGAGATAATTCACCCCTCCACTTT.

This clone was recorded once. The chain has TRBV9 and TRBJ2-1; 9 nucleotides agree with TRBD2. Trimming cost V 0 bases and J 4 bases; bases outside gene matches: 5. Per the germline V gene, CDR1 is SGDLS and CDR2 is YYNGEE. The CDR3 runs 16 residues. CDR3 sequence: CASSVEGLAQYNEQFF. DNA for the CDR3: TGTGCCAGCAGCGTAGAAGGACTAGCGCAATACAATGAGCAGTTCTTC.

For the CDR3, the DNA is TGCGCCAGCAGCCCGGGGACGGGGGGTTTGGACATTCAGTACTTC. This encodes CASSPGTGGLDIQYF. V is TRBV5-1 and J is TRBJ2-4, with 7 nucleotides matching TRBD2. Unmatched junction bases numbered 12, after V lost 4 bases and J lost 8 bases. Germline-derived CDR1 and CDR2 are SGHRS and YFSETQ. This CDR3 has 15 residues.

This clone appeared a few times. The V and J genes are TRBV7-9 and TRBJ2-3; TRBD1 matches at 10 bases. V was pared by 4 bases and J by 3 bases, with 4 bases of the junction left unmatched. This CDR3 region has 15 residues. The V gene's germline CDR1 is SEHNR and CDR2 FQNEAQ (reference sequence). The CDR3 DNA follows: TGTGCCAGCAGCTCGGGACAGGGGCTAACAGATACGCAGTATTTT. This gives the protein CASSSGQGLTDTQYF.

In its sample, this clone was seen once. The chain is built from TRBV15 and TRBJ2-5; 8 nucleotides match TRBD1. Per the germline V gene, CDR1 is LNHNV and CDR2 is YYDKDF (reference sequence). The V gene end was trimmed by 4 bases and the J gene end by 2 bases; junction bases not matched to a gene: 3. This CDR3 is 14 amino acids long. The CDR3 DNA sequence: TGTGCCACCAGCACGCGGACAGGGCAAGAGACCCAGTACTTC. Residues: CATSTRTGQETQYF.

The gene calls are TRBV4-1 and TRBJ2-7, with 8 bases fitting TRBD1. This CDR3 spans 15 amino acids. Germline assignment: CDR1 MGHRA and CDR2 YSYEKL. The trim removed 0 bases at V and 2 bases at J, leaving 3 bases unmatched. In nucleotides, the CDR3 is TGCGCCAGCAGCCAAGATTGGACAGGGCCCTACGAGCAGTACTTC. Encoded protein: CASSQDWTGPYEQYF.

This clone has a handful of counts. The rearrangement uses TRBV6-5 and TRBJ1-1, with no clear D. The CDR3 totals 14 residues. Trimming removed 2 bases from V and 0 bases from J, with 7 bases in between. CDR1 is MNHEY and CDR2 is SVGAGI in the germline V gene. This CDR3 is CASSYTPLNTEAFF. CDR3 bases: TGTGCCAGCAGTTACACACCGTTGAACACTGAAGCTTTCTTT.

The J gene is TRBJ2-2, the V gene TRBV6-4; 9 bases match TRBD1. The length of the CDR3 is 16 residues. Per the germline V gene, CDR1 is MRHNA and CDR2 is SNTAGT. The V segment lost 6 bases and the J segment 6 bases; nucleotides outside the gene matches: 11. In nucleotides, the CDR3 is TGTGCCAGCAGCGACCCGGGACAGGGAGCCTCCGGGGAGCTGTTTTTT. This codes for CASSDPGQGASGELFF.

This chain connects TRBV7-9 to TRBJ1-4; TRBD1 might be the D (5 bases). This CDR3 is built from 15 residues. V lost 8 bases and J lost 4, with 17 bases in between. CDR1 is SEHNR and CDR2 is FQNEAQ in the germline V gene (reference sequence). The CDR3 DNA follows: TGTGCCAGCCCAAATAGGGACTATCGTAATGAAAAACTGTTTTTT. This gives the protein CASPNRDYRNEKLFF. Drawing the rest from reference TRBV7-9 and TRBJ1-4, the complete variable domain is DTGVSQNPRHKITKRGQNVTFRCDPISEHNRLYWYRQTLGQGPEFLTYFQNEAQLEKSRLLSDRFSAERPKGSFSTLEIQRTEQGDSAMYLCASPNRDYRNEKLFFGSGTQLSVL.

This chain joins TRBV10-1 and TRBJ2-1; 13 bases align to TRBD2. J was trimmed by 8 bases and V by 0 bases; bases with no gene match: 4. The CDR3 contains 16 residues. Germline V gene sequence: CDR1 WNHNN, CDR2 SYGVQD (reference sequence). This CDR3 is CASSESKLAGGDEQFF. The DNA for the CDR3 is TGCGCCAGCAGTGAGTCGAAACTAGCGGGGGGGGATGAGCAGTTCTTC.

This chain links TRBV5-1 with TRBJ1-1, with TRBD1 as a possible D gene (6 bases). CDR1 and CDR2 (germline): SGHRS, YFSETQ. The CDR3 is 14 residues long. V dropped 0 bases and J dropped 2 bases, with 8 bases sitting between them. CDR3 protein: CASSLAGTNTEAFF. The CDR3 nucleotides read TGCGCCAGCAGCTTGGCCGGGACAAACACTGAAGCTTTCTTT.

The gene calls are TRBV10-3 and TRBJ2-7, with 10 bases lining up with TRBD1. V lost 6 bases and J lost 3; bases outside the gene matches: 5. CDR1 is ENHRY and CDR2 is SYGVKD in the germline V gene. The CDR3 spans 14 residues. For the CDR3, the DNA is TGTGCCATCAGGGGGGGACAGGGGAACTACGAGCAGTACTTC. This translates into CAIRGGQGNYEQYF.

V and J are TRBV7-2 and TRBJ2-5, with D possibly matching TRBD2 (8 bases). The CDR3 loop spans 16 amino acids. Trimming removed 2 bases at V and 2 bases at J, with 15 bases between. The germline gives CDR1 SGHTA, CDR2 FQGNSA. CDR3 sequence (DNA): TGTGCCAGCAGCTTATACAGGGGCGGGGGGCAAGAGACCCAGTACTTC. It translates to CASSLYRGGGQETQYF.

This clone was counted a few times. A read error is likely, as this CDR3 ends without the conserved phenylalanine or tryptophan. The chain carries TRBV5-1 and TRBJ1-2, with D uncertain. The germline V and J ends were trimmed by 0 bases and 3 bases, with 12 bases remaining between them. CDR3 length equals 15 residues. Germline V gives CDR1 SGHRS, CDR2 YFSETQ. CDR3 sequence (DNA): TGCGCCAGCAGCTTGGGTTCTGGGTACGACTATGGCTACACCGTC. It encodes CASSLGSGYDYGYTV.

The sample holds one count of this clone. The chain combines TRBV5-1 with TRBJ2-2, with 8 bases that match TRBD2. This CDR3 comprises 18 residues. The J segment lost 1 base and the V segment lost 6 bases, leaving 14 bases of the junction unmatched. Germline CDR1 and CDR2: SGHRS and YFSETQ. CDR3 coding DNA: TGCGCCAGCACCCGGGCGGGGGTCCGGGGGGGGAACACCGGGGAGCTGTTTTTT. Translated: CASTRAGVRGGNTGELFF.

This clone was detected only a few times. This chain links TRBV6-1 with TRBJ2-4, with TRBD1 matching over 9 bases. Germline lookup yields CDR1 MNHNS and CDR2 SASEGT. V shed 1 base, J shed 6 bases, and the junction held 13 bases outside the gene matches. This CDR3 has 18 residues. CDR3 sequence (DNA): TGTGCCAGCAGTGAAGTTCGACAGGGGGAAGCCCCCAGAAACATTCAGTACTTC. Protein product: CASSEVRQGEAPRNIQYF.

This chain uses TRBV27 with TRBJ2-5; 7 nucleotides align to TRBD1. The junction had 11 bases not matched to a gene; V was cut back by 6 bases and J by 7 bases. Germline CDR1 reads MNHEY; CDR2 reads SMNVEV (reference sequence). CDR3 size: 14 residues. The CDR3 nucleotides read TGTGCCAGCAGCCCTAGGACAGGTTTAGGGACCCAGTACTTC. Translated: CASSPRTGLGTQYF.

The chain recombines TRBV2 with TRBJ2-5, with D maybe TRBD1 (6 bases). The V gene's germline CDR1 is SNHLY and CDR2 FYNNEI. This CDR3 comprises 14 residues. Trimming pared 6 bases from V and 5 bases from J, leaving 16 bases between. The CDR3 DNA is TGTGCCAGCAGAGTGAGGAACCAGGGGGAGACCCAGTACTTC. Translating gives CASRVRNQGETQYF.

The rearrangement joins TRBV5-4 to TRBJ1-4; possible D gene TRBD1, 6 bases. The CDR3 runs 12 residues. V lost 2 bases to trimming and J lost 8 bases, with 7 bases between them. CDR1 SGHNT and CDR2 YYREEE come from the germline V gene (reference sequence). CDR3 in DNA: TGTGCCAGCAGCTTCGGACAGGAAAAACTGTTTTTT. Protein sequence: CASSFGQEKLFF.

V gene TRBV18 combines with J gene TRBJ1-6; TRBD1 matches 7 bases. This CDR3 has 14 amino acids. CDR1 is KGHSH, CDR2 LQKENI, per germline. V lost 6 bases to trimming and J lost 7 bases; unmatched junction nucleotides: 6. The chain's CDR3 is CASSFQGENSPLHF. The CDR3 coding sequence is TGTGCCAGCTCGTTCCAGGGGGAGAATTCACCCCTCCACTTT. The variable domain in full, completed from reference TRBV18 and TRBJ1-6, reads NAGVMQNPRHLVRRRGQEARLRCSPMKGHSHVYWYRQLPEEGLKFMVYLQKENIIDESGMPKERFSAEFPKEGPSILRIQQVVRGDSAAYFCASSFQGENSPLHFGNGTRLTVT.